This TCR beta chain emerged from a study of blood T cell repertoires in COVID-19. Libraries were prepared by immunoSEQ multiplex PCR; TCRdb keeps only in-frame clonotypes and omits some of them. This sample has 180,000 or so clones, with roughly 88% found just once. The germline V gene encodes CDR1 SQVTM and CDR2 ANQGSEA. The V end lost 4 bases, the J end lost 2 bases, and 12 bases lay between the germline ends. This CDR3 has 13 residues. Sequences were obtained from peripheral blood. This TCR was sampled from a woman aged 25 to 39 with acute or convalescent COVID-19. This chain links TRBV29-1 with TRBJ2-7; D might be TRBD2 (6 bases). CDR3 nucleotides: TGCAGCGTTGGGACCGGGGGACCCTACGAGCAGTACTTC. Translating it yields CSVGTGGPYEQYF.